The next 2 T cell receptor beta chains were all read from a single sample in a study of cytomegalovirus exposure and HLA in healthy donors. 60 Vbeta and 13 Jbeta primers were used in PCR. Measured with immunoSEQ multiplex PCR; TCRdb has only the in-frame clones, and not every one. Its table records around 160,000 clones. Sequencing was performed on PBMCs. The receptors shown here come from a woman between 45 and 65 years old in good health and CMV-seronegative.

The chain joins TRBV9 to TRBJ1-5; 9 positions agree with TRBD1. Trimming took 3 bases from V and 3 from J; bases not matched to a gene: 4. CDR1 SGDLS and CDR2 YYNGEE come from the germline V gene. This CDR3 has 15 residues. The CDR3 region has the DNA TGTGCCAGCAGCGGGACAGGGGACAACAATCAGCCCCAGCATTTT. Protein sequence: CASSGTGDNNQPQHF.

V usage is TRBV4-1 and J usage is TRBJ1-5, with 9 bases lining up with TRBD1. Germline trimming cut 3 bases from V and 4 bases from J; bases unmatched to any gene: 10. This CDR3 has 17 amino acids. Germline V gives CDR1 MGHRA, CDR2 YSYEKL. The CDR3: CASSHQRPGQGNQPQHF. The DNA of the CDR3 is TGCGCCAGCAGCCACCAGAGACCGGGACAGGGAAATCAGCCCCAGCATTTT.